Following are 13 T cell receptor beta chains from one sample sequenced in a study of CD8+CD57+ T cells in acquired aplastic anemia. Genomic DNA, the template, was used for profiling of the TCR beta VDJ and CDR3. TCRdb called the reads again in MiXCR, with one record for every CDR3 protein. This repertoire shows approximately 470,000 distinct CDR3 sequences, more than 25% found once; its top ten account for 0.8% to 0.85%. Patients included in sequencing had previously demonstrated CD8+CD57+ cell expansion by flow cytometry. Sequenced input: sorted CD4+, CD8+, or CD8+CD57+ T cells (not recorded which) from PBMCs. The receptors derive from a human donor with aplastic anemia.

V usage is TRBV24-1 and J usage is TRBJ1-3; 10 bases are a match to TRBD1. Germline trimming cut 7 bases from V and 7 bases from J; bases unmatched to any gene: 3. Germline V CDR1 and CDR2: KGHDR, SFDVKD. This CDR3 comprises 13 residues. CDR3 amino acids: CATRGTGANTIYF. CDR3 in DNA: TGTGCCACCAGAGGGACAGGGGCGAACACCATATATTTT.

This clonotype was counted ten times or more. This chain links TRBV7-2 with TRBJ1-2, with D perhaps TRBD1 (5 bases). CDR1 SGHTA and CDR2 FQGNSA come from the germline V gene. This CDR3 is built from 15 residues. V lost 2 bases to trimming and J lost 8 bases, with 18 bases between them. CDR3 nucleotide sequence: TGTGCCAGCAGCTTATCCAGAGGGCAGGGTGAGGGCTACACCTTC. It specifies CASSLSRGQGEGYTF.

This clonotype was picked up many times. The V call is TRBV7-6, the J call TRBJ2-3; D not certain. V lost 0 bases and J 5 bases, leaving 3 bases between the germline ends. The CDR3 totals 12 residues. Germline CDR1 reads SGHVS; CDR2 reads FNYEAQ. In DNA, the CDR3 is TGTGCCAGCAGCTTAGCAATAGATACGCAGTATTTT. Its translation: CASSLAIDTQYF. Together with reference TRBV7-6 and TRBJ2-3, the CDR3 gives the full variable domain: GAGVSQSPRYKVTKRGQDVALRCDPISGHVSLYWYRQALGQGPEFLTYFNYEAQQDKSGLPNDRFSAERPEGSISTLTIQRTEQRDSAMYRCASSLAIDTQYFGPGTRLTVL.

This clonotype was found a few times. The rearrangement joins TRBV30 to TRBJ1-5; D possibly corresponds to TRBD1 (6 bases). V gave up 8 bases and J gave up 2 bases, with 13 bases separating them. Germline lookup yields CDR1 GTSNPN and CDR2 SVGIG (reference sequence). CDR3 length equals 13 residues. The CDR3 here is CALGGAGNQPQHF. The DNA for the CDR3 is TGTGCCCTGGGGGGGGCTGGCAATCAGCCCCAGCATTTT.

This clonotype showed up many times. A much larger clone differs by one base, so this may be a read error. The rearrangement joins TRBV7-3 to TRBJ1-1; 8 nucleotides align to TRBD1. Germline-derived CDR1 and CDR2 are SGHTA and FQGTGA. V lost 6 bases, J lost 4 bases, and 4 bases stayed unmatched. The CDR3 spans 13 residues. The CDR3: CASRGTGGTEAFF. CDR3 DNA: TGTGCCAGCAGGGGAACAGGGGGCACTGAAGCTTTCTTT.

This clonotype has ten or more counts. The chain recombines TRBV2 with TRBJ1-4; D is possibly TRBD1 (5 bases). The germline gives CDR1 SNHLY, CDR2 FYNNEI. This CDR3 is built from 13 residues. V was trimmed by 8 bases and J by 7 bases, leaving 14 bases between them. The CDR3 sequence is CASRWDPSEKLFF. CDR3 sequence (DNA): TGTGCCAGCCGCTGGGACCCCAGTGAAAAACTGTTTTTT.

This chain joins TRBV28 and TRBJ2-2; tentatively, D is TRBD1 (6 bases). The length of the CDR3 is 15 residues. CDR1 and CDR2 (germline): MDHEN, SYDVKM. V dropped 8 bases and J dropped 0 bases, with 13 bases sitting between them. The CDR3 here is CASLSDRPNTGELFF. The CDR3 DNA sequence: TGTGCCAGCCTCTCCGACAGGCCGAACACCGGGGAGCTGTTTTTT.

V gene TRBV5-1 combines with J gene TRBJ1-1; D uncertain. This CDR3 is built from 14 residues. Trimming pared 0 bases from V and 3 bases from J, leaving 9 bases between. The germline V gene has CDR1 SGHRS and CDR2 YFSETQ. CDR3 bases: TGCGCCAGCAGCTTGGAAGGGATTTACACTGAAGCTTTCTTT. Its protein is CASSLEGIYTEAFF.

Only one count was recorded for this clonotype. The CDR3 sequence: CASSFSGYNEQFF. CDR3 nucleotide sequence: TGTGCCAGCAGCTTCTCCGGCTACAATGAGCAGTTCTTC. The rearrangement uses TRBV7-9 and TRBJ2-1, with D unresolved. Germline V lookup: CDR1 SEHNR, CDR2 FQNEAQ (reference sequence). With 3 bases removed from V and 3 bases from J, the gap between germline ends came to 6 bases. CDR3 length: 13 residues.

This clonotype came up many times. The chain links TRBV7-2 to TRBJ1-2; 7 nucleotides line up with TRBD1. V was clipped by 1 base and J by 5 bases; unmatched bases: 4. From germline, CDR1 is SGHTA and CDR2 FQGNSA. The CDR3 is 14 residues long. The DNA for the CDR3 is TGTGCCAGCAGCTTAGGAGGGACAGATTATGGCTACACCTTC. As protein: CASSLGGTDYGYTF.

This clonotype was seen at least ten times. The CDR3 spells CASSIGQGHQPQHF. DNA for the CDR3: TGTGCCAGTAGTATCGGGCAGGGTCATCAGCCCCAGCATTTT. This sequence joins TRBV19 and TRBJ1-5, with a possible D match to TRBD1 (5 bases). Per the germline V gene, CDR1 is LNHDA and CDR2 is SQIVND (reference sequence). The V and J ends lost 3 bases and 5 bases respectively, with 11 bases between them. This CDR3 region has 14 residues.

J is TRBJ1-2 and V is TRBV6-1; no reliable D call. Germline V CDR1 and CDR2: MNHNS, SASEGT. V gave up 5 bases and J gave up 4 bases, with 14 bases separating them. This CDR3 has 14 amino acids. The CDR3 coding sequence is TGTGCCAGCAGTCCTAATCAGGCCCCCTATGGCTACACCTTC. Translated, it gives CASSPNQAPYGYTF.

The chain employs TRBV29-1 and TRBJ2-7, with D perhaps matching TRBD1 (5 bases). The V end was cut by 3 bases, the J end by 6 bases, with 21 bases between. CDR3 length: 15 amino acids. Germline-derived CDR1 and CDR2 are SQVTM and ANQGSEA. This CDR3 is CSVDRVYGDLLEQYF. Written as DNA, the CDR3 is TGCAGCGTTGACAGGGTGTATGGAGATCTTCTCGAGCAGTACTTC.